This T cell receptor (beta chain) appears in the sequencing data of a study of tumor-infiltrating lymphocytes in primary liver carcinoma. It was from roughly 20-30 mg of unsorted bulk tissue that RNA and DNA were co-extracted. Researchers generated TCR beta cDNA from approximately 450 ng of total RNA, relying on a constant-region primer. ARM-PCR, slightly modified, supplied the TCR beta libraries through three nested multiplex PCR rounds. Rounds one and two of PCR, each of approximately 11 cycles, were primed with TRBV1-TRBV30 forward primers and a C-beta reverse primer. MiXCR, run by TCRdb on the multiplex PCR reads, gives a single entry per CDR3 protein. The sample lists roughly 80,000 distinct CDR3 sequences, 65% to 75% occurring once. The V gene lost 7 bases and the J gene lost 5 bases, with 23 bases spanning the gap. CDR3 length: 17 residues. Germline CDR1 reads MGHRA; CDR2 reads YSYEKL.

The chain is built from TRBV4-1 and TRBJ2-2; a possible D gene is TRBD2 (6 bases). The sequenced sample was liver tumor tissue from sampling region 4. The subset denotes: tumor region T4, right-lateral pole. The sequence was obtained from a woman in her sixties or seventies with primary liver carcinoma and hepatitis B virus infection. Written as DNA, the CDR3 is TGCGCCAGCAACCGAGTAGACATGGGACTCCCGACCGGGGAGCTGTTTTTT. Protein product: CASNRVDMGLPTGELFF.